This T cell receptor (beta chain) derives from a study of blood T cell repertoires in COVID-19 (dated by TCRdb to the early 2020s). About the investigation overall: Collaborator samples came from the United States, Italy and Spain and covered acute and convalescent phases of COVID-19. Deeply sampled blood TCRbeta repertoires from subjects exposed to, actively infected with, or recovered from COVID-19 were included in the dataset. The prospective study material was composed of cDNA or gDNA derived from T cells, B-cell-depleted T cells, or PBMCs. Samples were obtained from the ongoing ImmuneRACE study (first 160 participants) and from some 1,200 subjects provided by 6 global collaborators. The repertoires were released in a freely available public database intended as a resource for research on the immune response to SARS-CoV-2. A de-identified subject ID, COVID-19 status, age in years and sex were almost always included in the sample metadata. HLA class I and class II types, where available, came from metadata supplied by the sample provider rather than from assay-based typing.

TCRbeta CDR3 regions were amplified from genomic DNA using the immunoSEQ Assay, a bias-controlled multiplex PCR. On the study's bioinformatics: Within the assay, amplification of reference gene primers was used to estimate how many nucleated cells each sample contained. To quantify the absolute abundance of each unique TCRbeta CDR3 rearrangement, sequence reads were collapsed and filtered. Productive Simpson clonality was computed per sample as the square root of Simpson's diversity index over productive rearrangements. Not all clones reach the TCRdb copy of this immuneACCESS table, which keeps in-frame sequences only. Checked studies attribute under half of the gap to unresolved V genes and leave the rest unexplained. V and J calls and clone size are given by that table; D and trimming were obtained from the DNA. The sample includes under 70,000 clones, with approximately 90% observed a single time. About 6.8% of the sample lies in the top ten.

As regards this clone: The target of this receptor is not known. Base qualities were left out, and no much larger clone turns up one base away.

In Seattle, one collaborating source enrolled patients while the infection was active and tracked those patients longitudinally over the course of disease. Collaborating institutions collected whole blood in K2EDTA tubes following their own protocols. For TCRbeta analysis, collaborators shipped samples as frozen whole blood, isolated PBMCs, or DNA extracted from either of those sample types. Looking up the germline V gene yields CDR1 SGHNT and CDR2 YENEEA. The V and J ends are trimmed by 2 bases and 4 bases, leaving 6 bases between them. Counted from cysteine to phenylalanine, this CDR3 has 13 amino acids. Left in the record is the CDR3 DNA by itself, 39 bases read in frame from the first base. General findings and caveats noted by the study authors: How much clinical and demographic metadata was included differed by source and by participant, and the metadata was provided uncurated.

The sequence was obtained from a woman aged 60 to 75 with COVID-19, enrolled during active disease. The chain is assembled from TRBV11-3 and TRBJ2-1, with no confident D gene call. What was sequenced was peripheral blood. The CDR3 has the sequence CASSLNGYNEQFF. The DNA reads as follows: TGTGCCAGCAGCTTAAACGGTTACAATGAGCAGTTCTTC.